This entry describes one T cell receptor beta chain. Its antigen is not known. Measured with immunoSEQ multiplex PCR; TCRdb has only the in-frame clones, and not every one. The table has 30,000 to 35,000 clones, less than 90% seen once. Germline V gene sequence: CDR1 SGHVS, CDR2 FQNEAQ. V lost 2 bases and J lost 3, with 7 bases in between. This CDR3 region has 13 residues. The sample comes from a study of OX40 agonist ivuxolimab in advanced cancers. Study-level background: Patients were given ivuxolimab, an antibody that agonizes OX40 (CD134). Dose-escalation patients had hepatocellular carcinoma, melanoma, renal cell or head and neck cancer. Findings and caveats of the study: Individuals who were partial responders at 0.1-3.0 mg/kg had clonal expansion that ranked among the lowest.

Autoimmune disease history or systemic immunosuppression led to patient exclusion. Sequencing was performed on CD4+ or CD8+ T cells sorted from blood, taken in a trial of the OX40 agonist ivuxolimab. The receptor comes from an adult with an advanced solid tumor such as melanoma, head and neck, liver or kidney cancer. The J gene is TRBJ1-2, the V gene TRBV7-8; D not resolved. CDR3 coding DNA: TGTGCCAGCAGCTTACGTCGGGACTATGGCTACACCTTC. It specifies CASSLRRDYGYTF. The full variable domain, in which reference TRBV7-8 and TRBJ1-2 provide the parts outside the CDR3, is GAGVSQSPRYKVAKRGQDVALRCDPISGHVSLFWYQQALGQGPEFLTYFQNEAQLDKSGLPSDRFFAERPEGSVSTLKIQRTQQEDSAVYLCASSLRRDYGYTFGSGTRLTVV.